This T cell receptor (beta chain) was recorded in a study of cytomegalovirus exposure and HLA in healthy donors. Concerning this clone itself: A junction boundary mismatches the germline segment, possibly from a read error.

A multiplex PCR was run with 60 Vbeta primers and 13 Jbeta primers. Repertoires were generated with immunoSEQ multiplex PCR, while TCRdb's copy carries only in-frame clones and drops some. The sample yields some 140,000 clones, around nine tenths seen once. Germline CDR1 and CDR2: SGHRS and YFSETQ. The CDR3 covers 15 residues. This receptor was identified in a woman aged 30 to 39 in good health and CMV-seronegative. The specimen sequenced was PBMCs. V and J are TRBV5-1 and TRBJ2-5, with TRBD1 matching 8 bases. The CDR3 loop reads CASSLGGQGQVTQYF. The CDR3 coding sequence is TGCGCCAGCAGCTTGGGAGGACAGGGACAAGTGACCCAGTACTTC.